The entry below gives a single T cell receptor beta chain sequence along with its context. The data stem from a study of blood T cells in healthy people across ages. The CDR3 contains 15 residues. Germline lookup yields CDR1 SGHTA and CDR2 FQGNSA. V dropped 1 base and J dropped 3; count of bases not matched to a gene: 3. No fewer than 7 million PBMCs went into each sample. The second PCR ran about 6 to 12 cycles with a sample-barcoded 5' primer and J-beta primers. TCRdb reprocessed the 5' RACE reads with MiXCR, giving one entry per CDR3 protein. Counted here are roughly 550,000 distinct CDR3 sequences, 24% occurring once; the ten biggest clones make up around 10%. The same specimen was also included in a second study, on T cells of mothers and their children. That source reports: The data showed no persistent microchimeric T cell clones.

The sequenced sample was blood. This chain uses TRBV7-2 with TRBJ2-7; 10 bases line up with TRBD2. This clonotype was sampled from a boy aged 5-17 years in good health. In DNA form, the CDR3 reads TGTGCCAGCAGCTTAGAACTAGCGGGATACTACGAGCAGTACTTC. Its protein is CASSLELAGYYEQYF. Complete variable domain (other parts from reference TRBV7-2 and TRBJ2-7): GAGVSQSPSNKVTEKGKDVELRCDPISGHTALYWYRQSLGQGLEFLIYFQGNSAPDKSGLPSDRFSAERTGGSVSTLTIQRTQQEDSAVYLCASSLELAGYYEQYFGPGTRLTVT.